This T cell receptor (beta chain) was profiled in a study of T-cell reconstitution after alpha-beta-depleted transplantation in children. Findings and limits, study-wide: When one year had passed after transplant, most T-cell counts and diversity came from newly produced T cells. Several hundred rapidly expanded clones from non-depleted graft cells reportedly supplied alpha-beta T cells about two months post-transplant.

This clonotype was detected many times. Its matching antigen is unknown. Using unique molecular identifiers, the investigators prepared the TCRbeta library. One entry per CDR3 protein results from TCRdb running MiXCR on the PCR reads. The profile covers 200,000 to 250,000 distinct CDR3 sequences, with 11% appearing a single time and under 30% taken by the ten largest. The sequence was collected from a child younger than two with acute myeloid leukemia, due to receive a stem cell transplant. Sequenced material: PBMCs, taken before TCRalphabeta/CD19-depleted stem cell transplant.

CDR3: CASSSPGADTQYF. For the CDR3, the DNA is TGCGCCAGCAGCTCCCCAGGGGCAGATACGCAGTATTTT. The V and J genes are TRBV5-1 and TRBJ2-3; perhaps TRBD1 as D (6 bases). The V gene's germline CDR1 is SGHRS and CDR2 YFSETQ. V dropped 3 bases and J dropped 4 bases, with 9 bases sitting between them. The length of the CDR3 is 13 residues.